The rows below give T cell receptor beta chains drawn from one sample of a study of blood T cell repertoires in COVID-19. Profiled with immunoSEQ multiplex PCR; TCRdb holds only in-frame clones, not every one. Of some 180,000 clones listed, around 84% are singletons. Sequenced material: peripheral blood. These receptors originate from an elderly woman with COVID-19, enrolled during active disease. CDR3s include the opening cysteine and the closing phenylalanine or tryptophan. The D gene is left open where the match is weak.

TRBV28,TRBD1,TRBJ1-4,CASSLGDRKGEKLFF,TGTGCCAGCAGTTTAGGGGACAGGAAAGGCGAAAAACTGTTTTTT
TRBV7-6,TRBD1,TRBJ2-7,CASNLGQGYEQYF,TGTGCCAGCAACTTGGGACAGGGGTACGAGCAGTACTTC
TRBV19,NA,TRBJ1-5,CASMHRVNTVQPQHF,TGTGCCAGTATGCACAGGGTGAATACCGTCCAGCCCCAGCATTTT
TRBV7-2,TRBD2,TRBJ2-3,CASSLGREQNTQYF,TGTGCCAGCAGCTTAGGGCGGGAGCAAAATACGCAGTATTTT
TRBV4-3,NA,TRBJ1-1,CASSRTTNTEAFF,TGCGCCAGCAGCCGCACTACGAACACTGAAGCTTTCTTT
TRBV5-6,TRBD2,TRBJ2-1,CASSRVAGGPLDEQFF,TGTGCCAGCAGCCGAGTAGCGGGAGGGCCTTTGGATGAGCAGTTCTTC
TRBV3-1/TRBV3-2,TRBD2,TRBJ2-1,CATKRESTNEQFF,TGTGCCACCAAGCGGGAGTCGACTAATGAGCAGTTCTTC
TRBV5-1,TRBD2,TRBJ2-3,CASSFTSGRGARTDTQYF,TGCGCCAGCAGCTTTACTAGCGGGAGGGGGGCACGCACAGATACGCAGTATTTT
TRBV11-2,NA,TRBJ2-7,CASSLVGSGYEQYF,TGTGCCAGCAGCTTAGTTGGCAGCGGTTACGAGCAGTACTTC
TRBV6-2/TRBV6-3,NA,TRBJ2-7,CASSYNLIYEQYF,TGTGCCAGCAGTTACAACCTAATCTACGAGCAGTACTTC
TRBV4-1,NA,TRBJ2-1,CASSQGTGVGFNEQFF,TGCGCCAGCAGCCAAGGAACGGGAGTCGGGTTTAATGAGCAGTTCTTC